This section outlines one T cell receptor beta chain sequence together with its context. Its specificity is not known. Exposure to brentuximab vedotin varied, and each patient had relapsed following autologous stem cell transplantation. Libraries were prepared by immunoSEQ multiplex PCR; TCRdb keeps only in-frame clonotypes and omits some of them. The sample holds 25,000 to 35,000 clones, over 80% seen once. Per the germline V gene, CDR1 is MNHNY and CDR2 is SVGAGI (reference sequence). The CDR3 runs to 12 residues. Trimming cost V 4 bases and J 2 bases, with 4 bases left between them. The sample comes from a study of PD-1 blockade in classical Hodgkin lymphoma. At the level of the study: Nivolumab was given intravenously to patients at 3 mg/kg every 2 weeks. Whole-study results and caveats: Healthy donors were reported to have higher baseline TCR diversity than newly diagnosed patients. Those starting nivolumab under 1 year post-ASCT were excluded. CD4+ but not CD8+ TCR diversity rose significantly by C4D1.

The sequence was obtained from a human donor with classical Hodgkin lymphoma. The gene calls are TRBV6-6 and TRBJ2-3; D call uncertain. The sequences come from peripheral blood mononuclear cells (PBMCs), collected before the second cycle of nivolumab. The CDR3 coding sequence is TGTGCCAGCAGTTCCTACACAGATACGCAGTATTTT. Residues: CASSSYTDTQYF.